This entry lists 18 T cell receptor beta chains sequenced from one sample in a study of blood T cells in healthy people across ages. Primers used in a second PCR of about 6 to 11 cycles were a sample-barcoded 5' primer and a J-beta primer mix. TCRdb re-called the 5' RACE reads with MiXCR, one entry per CDR3 protein. The sample records about 800,000 distinct CDR3 sequences, approximately 25% being singletons. These sequences were also reported in another study, on T cells of mothers and their children.

What was sequenced was blood. The receptors derive from a boy aged 5-17 years in good health.

This clonotype came up a few times. This chain connects TRBV5-6 to TRBJ2-7, with D maybe TRBD1 (6 bases). The CDR3 is 15 amino acids. Germline V lookup: CDR1 SGHDT, CDR2 YYEEEE. Trimming removed 0 bases at V and 6 bases at J, with 16 bases between. CDR3 sequence reads: CASSLVSGAQIEQYF. For the CDR3, the DNA is TGTGCCAGCAGCTTGGTTTCAGGGGCGCAGATCGAGCAGTACTTC. Variable domain in full (rest from reference TRBV5-6 and TRBJ2-7): DAGVTQSPTHLIKTRGQQVTLRCSPKSGHDTVSWYQQALGQGPQFIFQYYEEEERQRGNFPDRFSGHQFPNYSSELNVNALLLGDSALYLCASSLVSGAQIEQYFGPGTRLTVT.

There are a few counts of this clonotype. The gene calls are TRBV20-1 and TRBJ1-2, with 8 bases matching TRBD1. This CDR3 spans 12 amino acids. CDR1 and CDR2 (germline): DFQATT, SNEGSKA (reference sequence). V dropped 7 bases and J dropped 6; count of bases not matched to a gene: 7. In DNA, the CDR3 is TGCAGTGGATCACCAGGGGGCGATGGCTACACCTTC. Amino acids: CSGSPGGDGYTF.

This clonotype has a handful of counts. This chain uses TRBV30 with TRBJ2-3, with 8 positions matching TRBD1. CDR1 and CDR2 (germline): GTSNPN, SVGIG (reference sequence). The V gene end was trimmed by 2 bases and the J gene end by 4 bases; junction bases not matched to a gene: 5. This CDR3 is 14 amino acids long. The CDR3 loop is CAWSPKTGADTQYF. CDR3 bases: TGTGCCTGGAGTCCCAAGACAGGGGCAGATACGCAGTATTTT.

There are a few counts of this clonotype. The chain combines TRBV3-1 with TRBJ1-6, with unresolved D. The length of the CDR3 is 13 residues. Germline V lookup: CDR1 LGHDT, CDR2 YNNKEL (reference sequence). The V end was cut by 2 bases, the J end by 13 bases, with 12 bases between. This chain's CDR3 is CASSQRGWGPLHF. The CDR3, as DNA: TGTGCCAGCAGCCAACGGGGATGGGGTCCCCTCCACTTT.

This clonotype was seen more than once but under ten times. This rearrangement joins TRBV9 to TRBJ1-6; D call uncertain. V shed 0 bases and J shed 1 base, with 8 bases lying between them. Germline CDR1 is SGDLS and CDR2 is YYNGEE. This CDR3 comprises 16 residues. The CDR3 DNA reads as TGTGCCAGCAGCGTAGATGTGGAATCCTATAATTCACCCCTCCACTTT. Amino acid sequence: CASSVDVESYNSPLHF.

The V call is TRBV20-1, the J call TRBJ1-3; D is unclear. V gave up 0 bases and J gave up 1 base, with 13 bases separating them. The germline V gene encodes CDR1 DFQATT and CDR2 SNEGSKA (reference sequence). The CDR3 has 16 amino acids. This chain's CDR3 is CSARDSTFGSGNTIYF. The CDR3 DNA is TGCAGTGCTAGAGATTCCACCTTTGGATCTGGAAACACCATATATTTT.

The CDR3 loop is CASTGTVINEKLFF. The CDR3 bases are TGTGCCAGCACCGGGACGGTGATTAATGAAAAACTGTTTTTT. The V gene is TRBV7-9, the J gene TRBJ1-4, with D possibly being TRBD1 (5 bases). The CDR3 spans 14 residues. V shed 7 bases and J shed 4 bases, with 13 bases lying between them. The germline gives CDR1 SEHNR, CDR2 FQNEAQ (reference sequence).

There are a few counts of this clonotype. The rearrangement links TRBV20-1 to TRBJ2-1, with no clear D. The DNA end lines up better with TRBJ2-5; the J call may be wrong. The CDR3 contains 13 residues. Germline CDR1 and CDR2: DFQATT and SNEGSKA (reference sequence). CDR3 protein: CSARGGFQETQYF. CDR3 DNA: TGCAGTGCTAGAGGAGGCTTCCAAGAGACCCAGTACTTC.

V and J are TRBV6-1 and TRBJ1-5, with D unresolved. Trimming removed 4 bases from V and 0 bases from J, with 25 bases in between. Germline CDR1 MNHNS, CDR2 SASEGT. CDR3 size: 20 residues. CDR3 nucleotides: TGTGCCAGCAGTGCCGCTTCCCCATCCCCCCAGGATTATAGCAATCAGCCCCAGCATTTT. Translation: CASSAASPSPQDYSNQPQHF.

This clonotype was observed a handful of times. The chain employs TRBV28 and TRBJ2-7, with 7 positions matching TRBD2. Trimming at V came to 1 base and at J to 6 bases, leaving 12 bases not matched to a gene. The CDR3 runs 16 residues. The germline V gene encodes CDR1 MDHEN and CDR2 SYDVKM. The CDR3 coding sequence is TGTGCCAGCAGTTTATCGGTCCTAGGGGAGGGCGTCGAGCAGTACTTC. Its protein product is CASSLSVLGEGVEQYF.

The rearrangement uses TRBV29-1 and TRBJ2-7; TRBD1 aligns across 9 bases. The V and J ends lost 5 bases and 5 bases, in that order; junction bases with no gene match: 13. Germline loops: CDR1 SQVTM, CDR2 ANQGSEA. The CDR3 extends over 15 amino acids. The CDR3 here is CSVRGVWTGVNEQYF. The CDR3 coding sequence is TGCAGCGTTCGAGGAGTGTGGACAGGGGTAAACGAGCAGTACTTC.

Details on this clonotype: Sequence at one end of the junction differs from germline and may be a read error. The chain joins TRBV13 to TRBJ2-3; D possibly uses TRBD1 or TRBD2 (5 bases each). CDR3 length equals 14 residues. Germline CDR1 is PRHDT and CDR2 is FYEKMQ (reference sequence). Here the CDR3 DNA reads TGCGCCAGCAGCCGAGGGGAAGAGATAGATACGCAGTATTTT. Translating it yields CASSRGEEIDTQYF.

The rearrangement joins TRBV2 to TRBJ1-2; TRBD1 is a possible D gene (5 bases). CDR1 SNHLY and CDR2 FYNNEI come from the germline V gene. The CDR3 length is 13 residues. Trimming removed 5 bases at V and 4 bases at J, with 11 bases between. The CDR3 coding sequence is TGTGCCAGCAGTAGCCGAGGGACCTATGGCTACACCTTC. It is translated as CASSSRGTYGYTF.

The J gene is TRBJ1-2, the V gene TRBV20-1; weak D call: TRBD1 (5 bases). V shed 1 base and J shed 4 bases, with 13 bases lying between them. Germline CDR1 and CDR2: DFQATT and SNEGSKA (reference sequence). The CDR3 contains 14 residues. The CDR3 protein is CSARGRVGLYGYTF. In DNA, the CDR3 is TGCAGTGCTAGAGGCAGGGTGGGACTCTATGGCTACACCTTC.

This clonotype was counted a few times. The chain employs TRBV2 and TRBJ2-7; D is perhaps TRBD1 (5 bases). CDR1 is SNHLY and CDR2 is FYNNEI in the germline V gene. The CDR3 has 14 amino acids. V was trimmed by 6 bases and J by 6 bases, leaving 18 bases between them. The CDR3 DNA reads TGTGCCAGCAGCCCCGGGCAGGGTATAGGCGAGCAGTACTTC. Its translation is CASSPGQGIGEQYF.

This chain links TRBV28 with TRBJ2-1, with D maybe TRBD2 (6 bases). This CDR3 comprises 16 residues. The ends were cut back, 5 bases at V and 0 bases at J, with 14 bases in the middle. From germline, CDR1 is MDHEN and CDR2 SYDVKM. For the CDR3, the DNA is TGTGCCAGCAGTCGATCGGGGGTGAGCTCCTACAATGAGCAGTTCTTC. Translated, it gives CASSRSGVSSYNEQFF.

This clonotype was recorded a few times. The chain carries TRBV28 and TRBJ2-4, with D perhaps TRBD1 (8 bases). Deletions cut 6 bases from V and 1 base from J, with 19 bases between. Germline V CDR1 and CDR2: MDHEN, SYDVKM. This CDR3 comprises 17 residues. The CDR3 nucleotides are TGTGCCAGCAGCGTCGCGCTACAGGGGGGGGCCAAAAACATTCAGTACTTC. This translates into CASSVALQGGAKNIQYF. The variable domain in full, with the rest retrieved from reference TRBV28 and TRBJ2-4, is DVKVTQSSRYLVKRTGEKVFLECVQDMDHENMFWYRQDPGLGLRLIYFSYDVKMKEKGDIPEGYSVSREKKERFSLILESASTNQTSMYLCASSVALQGGAKNIQYFGAGTRLSVL.

The table lists this clonotype with many counts. The rearrangement links TRBV7-9 to TRBJ2-3, with D possibly TRBD1 on 5 matching bases. Germline CDR1 is SEHNR and CDR2 is FQNEAQ (reference sequence). The CDR3 is made up of 14 amino acids. Trimming pared 5 bases from V and 0 bases from J, leaving 9 bases between. CDR3 in amino acids: CASSPTGSTDTQYF. The CDR3 DNA reads as TGTGCCAGCAGCCCCACAGGTAGCACAGATACGCAGTATTTT.